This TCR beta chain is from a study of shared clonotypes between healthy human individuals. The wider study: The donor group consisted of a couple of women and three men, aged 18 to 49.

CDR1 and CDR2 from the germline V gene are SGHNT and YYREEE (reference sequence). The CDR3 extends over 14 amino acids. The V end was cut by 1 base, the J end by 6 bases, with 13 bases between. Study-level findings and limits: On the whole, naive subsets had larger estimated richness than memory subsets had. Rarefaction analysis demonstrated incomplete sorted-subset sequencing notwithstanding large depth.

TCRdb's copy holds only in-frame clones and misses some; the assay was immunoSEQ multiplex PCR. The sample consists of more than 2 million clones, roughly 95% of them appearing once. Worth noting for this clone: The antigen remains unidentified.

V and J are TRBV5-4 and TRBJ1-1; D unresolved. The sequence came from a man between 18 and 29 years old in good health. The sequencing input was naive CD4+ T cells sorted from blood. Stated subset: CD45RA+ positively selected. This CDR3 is CASSLSPGSAEAFF. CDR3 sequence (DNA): TGTGCCAGCAGCTTGTCCCCGGGGAGTGCTGAAGCTTTCTTT.